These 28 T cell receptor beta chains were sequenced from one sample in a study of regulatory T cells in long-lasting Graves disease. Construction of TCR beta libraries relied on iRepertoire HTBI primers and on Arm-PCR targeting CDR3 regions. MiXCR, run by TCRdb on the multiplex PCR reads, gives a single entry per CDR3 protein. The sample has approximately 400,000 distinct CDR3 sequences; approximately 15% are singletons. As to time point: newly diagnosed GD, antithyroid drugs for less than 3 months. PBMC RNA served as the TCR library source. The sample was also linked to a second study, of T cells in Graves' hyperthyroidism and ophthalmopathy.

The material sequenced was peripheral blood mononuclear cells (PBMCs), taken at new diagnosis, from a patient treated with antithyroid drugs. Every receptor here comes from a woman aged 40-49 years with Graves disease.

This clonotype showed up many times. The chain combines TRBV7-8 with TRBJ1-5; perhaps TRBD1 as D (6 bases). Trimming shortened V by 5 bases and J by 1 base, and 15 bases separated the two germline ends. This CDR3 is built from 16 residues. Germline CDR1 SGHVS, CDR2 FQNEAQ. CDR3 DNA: TGTGCCAGCAGCGAAGCCGGACAGTTAAGCAATCAGCCCCAGCATTTT. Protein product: CASSEAGQLSNQPQHF.

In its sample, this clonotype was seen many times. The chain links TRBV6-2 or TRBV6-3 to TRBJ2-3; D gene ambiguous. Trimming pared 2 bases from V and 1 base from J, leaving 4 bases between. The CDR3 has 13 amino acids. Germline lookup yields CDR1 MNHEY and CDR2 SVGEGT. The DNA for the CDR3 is TGTGCCAGCAGTTACCTGGGCACAGATACGCAGTATTTT. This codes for CASSYLGTDTQYF.

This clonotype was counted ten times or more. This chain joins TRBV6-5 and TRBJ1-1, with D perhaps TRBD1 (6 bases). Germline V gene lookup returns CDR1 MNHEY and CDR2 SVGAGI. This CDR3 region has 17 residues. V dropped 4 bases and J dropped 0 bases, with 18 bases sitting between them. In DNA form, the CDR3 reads TGTGCCAGCAGTTCCCTTCTTACAGGGTGGGTGAACACTGAAGCTTTCTTT. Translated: CASSSLLTGWVNTEAFF.

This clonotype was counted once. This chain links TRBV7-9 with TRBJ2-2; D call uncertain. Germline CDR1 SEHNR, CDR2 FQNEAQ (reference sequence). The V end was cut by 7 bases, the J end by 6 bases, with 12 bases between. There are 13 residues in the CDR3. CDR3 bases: TGTGCCAGCAACAGACTTTTTCCCGGGGAGCTGTTTTTT. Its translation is CASNRLFPGELFF.

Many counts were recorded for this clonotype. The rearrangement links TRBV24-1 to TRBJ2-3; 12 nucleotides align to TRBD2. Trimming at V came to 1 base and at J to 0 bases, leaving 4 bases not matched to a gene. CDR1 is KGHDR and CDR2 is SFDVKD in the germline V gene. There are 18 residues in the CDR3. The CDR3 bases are TGTGCCACCAGTGATTTAGGCGGGACTAGCGGGAGCACAGATACGCAGTATTTT. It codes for CATSDLGGTSGSTDTQYF.

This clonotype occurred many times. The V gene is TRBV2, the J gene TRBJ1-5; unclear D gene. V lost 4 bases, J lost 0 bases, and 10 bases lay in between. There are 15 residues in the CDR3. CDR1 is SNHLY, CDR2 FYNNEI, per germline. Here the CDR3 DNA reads TGTGCCAGCAGTGCGTCGGCTAATAGCAATCAGCCCCAGCATTTT. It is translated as CASSASANSNQPQHF.

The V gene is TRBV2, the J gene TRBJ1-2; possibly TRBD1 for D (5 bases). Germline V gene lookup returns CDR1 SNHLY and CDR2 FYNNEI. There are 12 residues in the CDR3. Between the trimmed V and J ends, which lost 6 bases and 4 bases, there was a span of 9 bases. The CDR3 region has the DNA TGTGCCAGCAGCGGGGGAGCCTATGGCTACACCTTC. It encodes CASSGGAYGYTF. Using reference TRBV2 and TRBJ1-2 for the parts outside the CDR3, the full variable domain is EPEVTQTPSHQVTQMGQEVILRCVPISNHLYFYWYRQILGQKVEFLVSFYNNEISEKSEIFDDQFSVERPDGSNFTLKIRSTKLEDSAMYFCASSGGAYGYTFGSGTRLTVV.

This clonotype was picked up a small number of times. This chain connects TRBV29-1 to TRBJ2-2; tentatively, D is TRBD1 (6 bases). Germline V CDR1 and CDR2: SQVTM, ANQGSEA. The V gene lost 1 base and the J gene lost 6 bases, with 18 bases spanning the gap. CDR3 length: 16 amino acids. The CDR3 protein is CSVEASIGQGSGELFF. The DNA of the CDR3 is TGCAGCGTTGAAGCTTCCATCGGGCAGGGGTCCGGGGAGCTGTTTTTT.

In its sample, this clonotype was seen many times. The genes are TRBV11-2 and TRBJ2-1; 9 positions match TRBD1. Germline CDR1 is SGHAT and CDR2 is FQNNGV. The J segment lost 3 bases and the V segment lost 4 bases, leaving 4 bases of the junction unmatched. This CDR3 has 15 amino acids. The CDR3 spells CASSYRDRDYNEQFF. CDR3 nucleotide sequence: TGTGCCAGCAGCTACCGGGACAGGGACTACAATGAGCAGTTCTTC.

In DNA form, the CDR3 reads TGCGCCAGCAGCCAAGAGGCCAGCCTGGGGTCAACAGATACGCAGTATTTT. Translation gives CASSQEASLGSTDTQYF. The chain uses TRBV4-1 and TRBJ2-3; the D is unclear. V lost 0 bases to trimming and J lost 3 bases, with 16 bases between them. The CDR3 runs 17 residues. Germline-derived CDR1 and CDR2 are MGHRA and YSYEKL.

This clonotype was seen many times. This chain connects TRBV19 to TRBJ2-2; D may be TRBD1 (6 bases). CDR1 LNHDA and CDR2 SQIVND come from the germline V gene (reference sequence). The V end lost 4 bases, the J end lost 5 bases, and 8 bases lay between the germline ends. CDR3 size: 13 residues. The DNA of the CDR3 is TGTGCCAGTAGTACACAGGGAACCGGGGAGCTGTTTTTT. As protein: CASSTQGTGELFF.

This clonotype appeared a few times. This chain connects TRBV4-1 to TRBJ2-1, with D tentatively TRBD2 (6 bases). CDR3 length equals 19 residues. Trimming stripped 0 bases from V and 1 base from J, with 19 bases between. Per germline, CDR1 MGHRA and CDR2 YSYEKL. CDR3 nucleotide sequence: TGCGCCAGCAGCCAAGATCGTCGGCTAGCGACCCGATCCTACAATGAGCAGTTCTTC. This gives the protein CASSQDRRLATRSYNEQFF.

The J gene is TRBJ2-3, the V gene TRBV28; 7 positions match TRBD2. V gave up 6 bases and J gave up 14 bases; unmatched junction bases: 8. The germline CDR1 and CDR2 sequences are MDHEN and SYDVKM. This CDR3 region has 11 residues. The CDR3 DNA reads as TGTGCCAGCAGATACGGGGGGAGGTTGTATTTT. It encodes CASRYGGRLYF.

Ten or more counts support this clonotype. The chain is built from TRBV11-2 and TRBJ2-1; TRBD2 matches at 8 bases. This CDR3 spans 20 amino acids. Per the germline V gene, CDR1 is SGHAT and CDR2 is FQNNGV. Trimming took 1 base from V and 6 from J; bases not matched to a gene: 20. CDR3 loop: CASSLVATSERKGLFNEQFF. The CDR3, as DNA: TGTGCCAGCAGCTTAGTAGCGACTAGCGAGCGAAAGGGGTTATTCAATGAGCAGTTCTTC.

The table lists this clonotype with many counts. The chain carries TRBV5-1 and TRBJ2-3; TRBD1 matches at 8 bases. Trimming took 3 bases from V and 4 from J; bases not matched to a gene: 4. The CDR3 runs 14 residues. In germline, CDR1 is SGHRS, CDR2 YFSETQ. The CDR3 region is CASSSGRGPDTQYF. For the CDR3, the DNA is TGCGCCAGCAGCTCCGGCAGGGGGCCAGATACGCAGTATTTT. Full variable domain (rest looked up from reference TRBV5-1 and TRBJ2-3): KAGVTQTPRYLIKTRGQQVTLSCSPISGHRSVSWYQQTPGQGLQFLFEYFSETQRNKGNFPGRFSGRQFSNSRSEMNVSTLELGDSALYLCASSSGRGPDTQYFGPGTRLTVL.

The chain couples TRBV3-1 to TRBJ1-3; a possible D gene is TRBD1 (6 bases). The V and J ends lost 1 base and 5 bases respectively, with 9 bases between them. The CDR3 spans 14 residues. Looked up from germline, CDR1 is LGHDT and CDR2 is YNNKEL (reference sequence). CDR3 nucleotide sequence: TGTGCCAGCAGCCAAGGAGGGGGAAGAAACACCATATATTTT. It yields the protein CASSQGGGRNTIYF.

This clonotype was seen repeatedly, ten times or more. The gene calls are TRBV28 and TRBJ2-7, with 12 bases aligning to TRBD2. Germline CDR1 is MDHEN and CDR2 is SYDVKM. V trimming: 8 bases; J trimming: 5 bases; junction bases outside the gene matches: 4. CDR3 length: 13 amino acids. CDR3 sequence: CASVLAGGDEQYF. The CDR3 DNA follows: TGTGCCAGCGTCCTAGCGGGAGGGGACGAGCAGTACTTC.

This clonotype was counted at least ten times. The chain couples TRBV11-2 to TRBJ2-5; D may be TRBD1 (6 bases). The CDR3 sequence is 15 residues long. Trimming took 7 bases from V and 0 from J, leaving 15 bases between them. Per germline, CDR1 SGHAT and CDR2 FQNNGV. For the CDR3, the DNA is TGTGCCAGCAATCCGGGACATACGTACCAAGAGACCCAGTACTTC. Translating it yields CASNPGHTYQETQYF.

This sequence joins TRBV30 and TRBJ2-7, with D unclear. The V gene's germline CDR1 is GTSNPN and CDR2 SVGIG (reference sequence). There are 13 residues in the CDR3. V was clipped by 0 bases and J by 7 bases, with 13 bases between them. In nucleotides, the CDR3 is TGTGCCTGGAGTGTACAGATGTACGGGGAGCAGTACTTC. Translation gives CAWSVQMYGEQYF.

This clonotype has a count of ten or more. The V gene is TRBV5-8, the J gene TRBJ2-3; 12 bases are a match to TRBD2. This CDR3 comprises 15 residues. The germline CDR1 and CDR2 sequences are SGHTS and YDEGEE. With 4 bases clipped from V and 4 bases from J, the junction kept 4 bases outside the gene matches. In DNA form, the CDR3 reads TGTGCCAGCAGCGCGGGACTAGCGGGTGCAGATACGCAGTATTTT. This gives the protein CASSAGLAGADTQYF.

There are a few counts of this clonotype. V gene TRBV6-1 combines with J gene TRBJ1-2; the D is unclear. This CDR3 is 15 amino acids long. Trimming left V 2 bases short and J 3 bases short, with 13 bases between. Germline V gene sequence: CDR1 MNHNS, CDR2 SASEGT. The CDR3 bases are TGTGCCAGCAGTGAACCCCGGACGGGATACTATGGCTACACCTTC. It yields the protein CASSEPRTGYYGYTF.

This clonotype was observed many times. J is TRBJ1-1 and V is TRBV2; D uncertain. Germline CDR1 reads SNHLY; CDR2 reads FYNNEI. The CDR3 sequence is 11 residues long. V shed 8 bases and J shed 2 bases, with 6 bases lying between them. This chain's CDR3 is CASSVNTEAFF. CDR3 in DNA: TGTGCCAGCTCCGTTAACACTGAAGCTTTCTTT.

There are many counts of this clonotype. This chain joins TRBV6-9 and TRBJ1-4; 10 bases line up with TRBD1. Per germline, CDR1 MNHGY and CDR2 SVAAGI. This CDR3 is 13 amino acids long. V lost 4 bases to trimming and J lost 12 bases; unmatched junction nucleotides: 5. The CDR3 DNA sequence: TGTGCCAGCAGTTCCGGGGACAGGGGACAACTGTTTTTT. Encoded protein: CASSSGDRGQLFF.

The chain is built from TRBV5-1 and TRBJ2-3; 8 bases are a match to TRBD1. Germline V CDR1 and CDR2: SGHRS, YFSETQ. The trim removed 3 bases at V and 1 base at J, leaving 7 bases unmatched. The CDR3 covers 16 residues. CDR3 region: CASSYAGGVGTDTQYF. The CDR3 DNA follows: TGCGCCAGCAGCTATGCAGGGGGCGTGGGCACAGATACGCAGTATTTT.

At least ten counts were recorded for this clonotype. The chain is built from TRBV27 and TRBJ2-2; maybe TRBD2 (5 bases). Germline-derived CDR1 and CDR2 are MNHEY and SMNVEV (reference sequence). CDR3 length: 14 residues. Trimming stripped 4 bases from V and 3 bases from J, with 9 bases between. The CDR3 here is CASSYGLHTGELFF. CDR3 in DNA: TGTGCCAGCAGTTACGGACTCCACACCGGGGAGCTGTTTTTT.

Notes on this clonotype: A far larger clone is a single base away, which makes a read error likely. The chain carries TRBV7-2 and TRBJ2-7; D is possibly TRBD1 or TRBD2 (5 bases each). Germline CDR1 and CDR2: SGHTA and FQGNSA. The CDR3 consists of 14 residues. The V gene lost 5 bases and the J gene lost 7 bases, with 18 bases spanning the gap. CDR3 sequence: CASSQKTEGHEQYF. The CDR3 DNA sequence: TGTGCCAGCAGCCAAAAGACAGAGGGGCATGAGCAGTACTTC.

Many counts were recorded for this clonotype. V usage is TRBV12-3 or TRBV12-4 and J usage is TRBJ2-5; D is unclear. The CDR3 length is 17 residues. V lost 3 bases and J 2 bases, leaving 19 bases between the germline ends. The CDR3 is CASSLDRPGSGQETQYF. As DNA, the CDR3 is TGTGCCAGCAGTTTGGATCGGCCCGGTTCCGGTCAAGAGACCCAGTACTTC.

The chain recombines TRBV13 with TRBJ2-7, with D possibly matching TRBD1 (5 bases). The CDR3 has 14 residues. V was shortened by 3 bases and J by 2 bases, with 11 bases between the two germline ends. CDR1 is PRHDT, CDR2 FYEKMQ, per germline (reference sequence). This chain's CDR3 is CASSFYTGTYEQYF. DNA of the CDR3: TGTGCCAGCAGCTTCTACACAGGAACCTACGAGCAGTACTTC. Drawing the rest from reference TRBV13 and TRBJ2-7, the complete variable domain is AAGVIQSPRHLIKEKRETATLKCYPIPRHDTVYWYQQGPGQDPQFLISFYEKMQSDKGSIPDRFSAQQFSDYHSELNMSSLELGDSALYFCASSFYTGTYEQYFGPGTRLTVT.